This TCR beta chain was retrieved from a study of OX40 agonist ivuxolimab in advanced cancers. In the study overall: Three partial responders included one hepatocellular carcinoma patient and two cutaneous melanoma patients.

Study results and limitations: Both blood CD4+ and CD8+ T cells showed clonal growth by week 6 at 0.1 to 3.0 mg/kg. Antigen targets of the expanded peripheral T cells went undetermined.

As concerns this clone: Its cognate antigen is unknown.

The table came from immunoSEQ multiplex PCR; TCRdb's copy has only in-frame clones and leaves some out. The repertoire holds 68,000 or so clones, with about nine tenths as singletons. V was cut by 8 bases and J by 1 base, with 12 bases left in between. The germline V gene has CDR1 LNHDA and CDR2 SQIVND (reference sequence). The CDR3 has 14 amino acids. The sample was CD4+ or CD8+ T cells sorted from blood, taken in a trial of the OX40 agonist ivuxolimab. This receptor was taken from an adult with an advanced solid tumor such as melanoma, head and neck, liver or kidney cancer. The rearrangement joins TRBV19 to TRBJ1-5; D is ambiguous. CDR3 sequence: CASSSLGSNQPQHF. The CDR3 DNA sequence: TGTGCCAGTTCTTCTTTGGGGAGCAATCAGCCCCAGCATTTT.